This note documents a single TCR beta chain sequence. This entry comes from a study of blood T cell repertoires in COVID-19. Study overall: The United States, Italy and Spain were the sources of the acute and convalescent COVID-19 samples. Sources were T cells, B-cell-depleted T cells, or PBMCs; the material itself was cDNA or gDNA.

CDR1 is SGHAT, CDR2 FQNNGV, per germline. With 1 base removed from V and 9 bases from J, the gap between germline ends came to 16 bases. This CDR3 contains 16 residues. In the original workflow: Amplified reference gene primers provided the basis for estimating nucleated cell counts. Sequencing was performed with immunoSEQ multiplex PCR; in TCRdb, only in-frame clones are kept and a portion is missing. Clonal size and the V and J genes are those of that table, whereas D and trimming came from the DNA. The repertoire includes some 120,000 clones, roughly 86% of them detected once, and around 5% sits in the top ten.

The TCR was taken from a human donor in a cohort sampled during active COVID-19. The chain uses TRBV11-2 and TRBJ1-6; D is possibly TRBD1 (5 bases). Sequencing was carried out using peripheral blood. The CDR3 nucleotides are TGTGCCAGCAGCTTAGGGTGGGCGGGGCCTCTTTCACCCCTCCACTTT. This gives the protein CASSLGWAGPLSPLHF.